This TCR beta chain was retrieved from a study of CD8+ T cells in alopecia areata. Turning to the study itself: Treatment with tofacitinib (6 to 18 months) was followed by 6 months off drug.

V lost 2 bases to trimming and J lost 0 bases, with 12 bases between them. Germline CDR1 is SGHRS and CDR2 is YFSETQ. The CDR3 length is 15 residues. Points from the study as a whole: Expanded CD8+ clones among the top 100, as well as scalp clonality, were significantly decreased by tofacitinib.

The treatment here: oral pan-JAK inhibitor, 5-10 mg twice daily. RNA was isolated and reverse transcribed to cDNA, the sequencing template. The repertoire was sequenced with immunoSEQ multiplex PCR; TCRdb's copy has only in-frame clones and lacks some. The table shows a few hundred thousand clones, with less than 45% occurring only once. This clone showed up many times. Its target is unknown. The source was CD4+ T cells sorted from blood, collected between weeks 30 and 35, from a patient treated with tofacitinib. The receptor comes from a human donor with alopecia areata. The gene calls are TRBV5-1 and TRBJ2-7; D may be TRBD1 (5 bases). The CDR3 region is CASSFDSSSSYEQYF. The CDR3 bases are TGCGCCAGCAGCTTCGACAGTTCCTCCTCCTACGAGCAGTACTTC.